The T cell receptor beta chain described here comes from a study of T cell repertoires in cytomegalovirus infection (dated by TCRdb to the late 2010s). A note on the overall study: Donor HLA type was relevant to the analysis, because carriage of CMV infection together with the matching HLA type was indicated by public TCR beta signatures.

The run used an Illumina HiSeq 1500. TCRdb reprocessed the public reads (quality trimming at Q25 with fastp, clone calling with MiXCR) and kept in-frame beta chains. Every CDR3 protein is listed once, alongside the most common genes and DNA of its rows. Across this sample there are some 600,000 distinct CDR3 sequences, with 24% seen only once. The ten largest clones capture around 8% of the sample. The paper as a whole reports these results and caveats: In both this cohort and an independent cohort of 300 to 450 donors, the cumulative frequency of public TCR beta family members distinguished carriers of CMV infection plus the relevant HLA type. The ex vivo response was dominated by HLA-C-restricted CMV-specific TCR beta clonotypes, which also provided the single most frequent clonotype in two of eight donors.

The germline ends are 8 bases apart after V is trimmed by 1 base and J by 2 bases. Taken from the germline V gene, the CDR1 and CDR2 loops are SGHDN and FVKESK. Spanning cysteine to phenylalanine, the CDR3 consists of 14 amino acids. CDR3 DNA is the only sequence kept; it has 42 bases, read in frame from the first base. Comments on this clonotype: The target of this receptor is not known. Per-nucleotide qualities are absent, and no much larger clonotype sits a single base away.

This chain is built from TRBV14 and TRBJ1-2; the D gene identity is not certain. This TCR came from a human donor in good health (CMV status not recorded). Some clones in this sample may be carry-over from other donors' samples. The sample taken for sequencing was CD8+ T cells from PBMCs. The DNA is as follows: TGTGCCAGCAGCCAAGCCGGTTTCAACTATGGCTACACCTTC. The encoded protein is CASSQAGFNYGYTF.